These T cell receptor beta chains were read from a single sample in a study of graft-versus-host responses after intestinal transplantation. Clones were read by immunoSEQ multiplex PCR, and TCRdb kept only the in-frame ones, dropping some. Among under 90,000 clones listed, 80% to 95% were seen once. The antigens for these receptors are not known. Sample: unstimulated CD4+ T cells sorted from spleen or lymph node cells, taken before transplant. The receptors stem from a human donor who was the organ donor for an intestinal transplant. The CDR3 runs from the conserved cysteine through the conserved F or W. The order of the fields is J gene, clone size, V gene, D gene, CDR3 DNA, CDR3 protein. D genes are given only for firm matches. Part of the rows lack a size; the others show once, few, many or a class for expanded clones.

j_call: TRBJ2-2; clone_size: .; v_call: TRBV4-2; d_call: .; cdr3_nt: TGTGCCAGCAGCCAGCTGACGGGAGCGAACACCGGGGAGCTGTTTTTT; cdr3_aa: CASSQLTGANTGELFF
j_call: TRBJ2-6; clone_size: .; v_call: TRBV5-4; d_call: TRBD1; cdr3_nt: TGTGCCAGCAGCTCGACAGGGTCTGGGGCCAACGTCCTGACTTTC; cdr3_aa: CASSSTGSGANVLTF
j_call: TRBJ1-5; clone_size: .; v_call: TRBV4-1; d_call: .; cdr3_nt: TGCGCCAGCAGCCAAGATCCTCCGGGTATGGGCAATCAGCCCCAGCATTTT; cdr3_aa: CASSQDPPGMGNQPQHF
j_call: TRBJ1-1; clone_size: .; v_call: TRBV7-8; d_call: .; cdr3_nt: TGTGCCAGCAGCCCGAGAGGGGGGGCCCTAACGGGTGAAGCTTTCTTT; cdr3_aa: CASSPRGGALTGEAFF
j_call: TRBJ2-1; clone_size: .; v_call: TRBV4-1; d_call: TRBD1; cdr3_nt: TGCGCCAGCAGCCAAGACGGTGGGACAGGGGTCTACAATGAGCAGTTCTTC; cdr3_aa: CASSQDGGTGVYNEQFF
j_call: TRBJ2-5; clone_size: .; v_call: TRBV5-1; d_call: .; cdr3_nt: TGCGCCAGCAGCTTGGCCGTGGAGGGCGGGACCCAGTACTTC; cdr3_aa: CASSLAVEGGTQYF
j_call: TRBJ1-2; clone_size: .; v_call: TRBV13; d_call: TRBD1; cdr3_nt: TGTGCCAGCAGCTCCCTCGGGACAGGGGTCTATGGCTACACCTTC; cdr3_aa: CASSSLGTGVYGYTF
j_call: TRBJ1-6; clone_size: .; v_call: TRBV29-1; d_call: .; cdr3_nt: TGCAGCGTTGGGGACAAAAATTCACCCCTCCACTTT; cdr3_aa: CSVGDKNSPLHF
j_call: TRBJ2-3; clone_size: once; v_call: TRBV19; d_call: .; cdr3_nt: TGTGCCAGTAATCGACTCGGCACAGATACGCAGTATTTT; cdr3_aa: CASNRLGTDTQYF
j_call: TRBJ1-1; clone_size: .; v_call: TRBV7-9; d_call: TRBD1; cdr3_nt: TGTGCCAGCAGCCCCGGGACAGGGGGCCACGTAGCTTTCTTT; cdr3_aa: CASSPGTGGHVAFF
j_call: TRBJ1-1; clone_size: .; v_call: TRBV5-4; d_call: .; cdr3_nt: TGTGCCAGCAGCCCCTTAGGGGGAGTAAAGAACACTGAAGCTTTCTTT; cdr3_aa: CASSPLGGVKNTEAFF
j_call: TRBJ1-4; clone_size: .; v_call: TRBV14; d_call: .; cdr3_nt: TGTGCCAGCAGCCAACCGGCAGCGGGTAGTGAAAAACTGTTTTTT; cdr3_aa: CASSQPAAGSEKLFF
j_call: TRBJ1-6; clone_size: .; v_call: TRBV5-1; d_call: .; cdr3_nt: TGCGCCAGCAGCTCTCGCCTAGGAATTAATTCACCCCTCCACTTT; cdr3_aa: CASSSRLGINSPLHF
j_call: TRBJ2-6; clone_size: .; v_call: TRBV25-1; d_call: .; cdr3_nt: TGTGCCAGCAGTGAGGGACACTCTGGGGCCAACGTCCTGACTTTC; cdr3_aa: CASSEGHSGANVLTF
j_call: TRBJ2-3; clone_size: .; v_call: TRBV18; d_call: .; cdr3_nt: TGTGCCAGCTCACCACGAACTAGCACAGATACGCAGTATTTT; cdr3_aa: CASSPRTSTDTQYF
j_call: TRBJ2-1; clone_size: .; v_call: TRBV7-2; d_call: TRBD2; cdr3_nt: TGTGCCAGCAGCCCGGGACTAGTCTACAATGAGCAGTTCTTC; cdr3_aa: CASSPGLVYNEQFF
j_call: TRBJ2-3; clone_size: .; v_call: TRBV25-1; d_call: .; cdr3_nt: TGTGCCATCAGTGCTAGCTGGACAGATACGCAGTATTTT; cdr3_aa: CAISASWTDTQYF
j_call: TRBJ1-4; clone_size: few; v_call: TRBV30; d_call: .; cdr3_nt: TGTGCCTGGAGTGTTACCCCATCCCCAGGGGAAAAACTGTTTTTT; cdr3_aa: CAWSVTPSPGEKLFF
j_call: TRBJ2-7; clone_size: .; v_call: TRBV18; d_call: .; cdr3_nt: TGTGCCAGCTCACTGACAGGATACGAGCAGTACTTC; cdr3_aa: CASSLTGYEQYF
j_call: TRBJ1-3; clone_size: .; v_call: TRBV4-1; d_call: TRBD1; cdr3_nt: TGCGCCAGCAGCCAACCCTCCCCAGGACAGGGAGGAAACACCATATATTTT; cdr3_aa: CASSQPSPGQGGNTIYF
j_call: TRBJ2-5; clone_size: .; v_call: TRBV7-9; d_call: TRBD1; cdr3_nt: TGTGCCAGCAGCCAATACCGGGACAGGGGAGGAGAGACCCAGTACTTC; cdr3_aa: CASSQYRDRGGETQYF
j_call: TRBJ2-5; clone_size: .; v_call: TRBV21-1; d_call: .; cdr3_nt: TGTGCCAGCAGCAACTCCTCCGAGGGGGCCCCAGAGACCCAGTACTTC; cdr3_aa: CASSNSSEGAPETQYF
j_call: TRBJ2-3; clone_size: .; v_call: TRBV20-1; d_call: .; cdr3_nt: TGCAGTGCCTTAGCTTTGGATACGCAGTATTTT; cdr3_aa: CSALALDTQYF
j_call: TRBJ2-7; clone_size: .; v_call: TRBV6-5; d_call: .; cdr3_nt: TGTGCCAGCAGTTTCGCCAGGGCCCCACTAGCTTGGGAGCAGTACTTC; cdr3_aa: CASSFARAPLAWEQYF
j_call: TRBJ2-1; clone_size: .; v_call: TRBV7-3; d_call: TRBD2; cdr3_nt: TGTGCCAGCAGCTTAGCGGGACTAGCGGGAGATCTGTTCTTC; cdr3_aa: CASSLAGLAGDLFF
j_call: TRBJ2-7; clone_size: .; v_call: TRBV19; d_call: TRBD2; cdr3_nt: TGTGCCAGTAGTGCGAGGACTAGCGGGGGATACGAGCAGTACTTC; cdr3_aa: CASSARTSGGYEQYF
j_call: TRBJ1-1; clone_size: .; v_call: TRBV25-1; d_call: TRBD1; cdr3_nt: TGTGCCAGCAGGGGACAGGGGACTGAAGCTTTCTTT; cdr3_aa: CASRGQGTEAFF
j_call: TRBJ2-6; clone_size: .; v_call: TRBV30; d_call: .; cdr3_nt: TGTGCCTCTGGACAGACCTCTGGGGCCAACGTCCTGACTTTC; cdr3_aa: CASGQTSGANVLTF
j_call: TRBJ2-3; clone_size: .; v_call: TRBV7-3; d_call: TRBD2; cdr3_nt: TGTGCCAGCAGCTTAACGTATTCTAGCGGGAGGGATACGCAGTATTTT; cdr3_aa: CASSLTYSSGRDTQYF
j_call: TRBJ2-5; clone_size: .; v_call: TRBV5-1; d_call: .; cdr3_nt: TGCGCCAGCAGCTCCTCCAAGCATTTAATGACCCAGTACTTC; cdr3_aa: CASSSSKHLMTQYF
j_call: TRBJ1-2; clone_size: .; v_call: TRBV2; d_call: .; cdr3_nt: TGTGCCAGCAGGGGAGGGGGAACGGGCTACACCTTC; cdr3_aa: CASRGGGTGYTF
j_call: TRBJ1-2; clone_size: .; v_call: TRBV5-1; d_call: .; cdr3_nt: TGCGCCAGCAGCCTGGACAGATATAACTATGGCTACACCTTC; cdr3_aa: CASSLDRYNYGYTF